Presented here are 19 T cell receptor beta chains from one specimen sequenced in a study of a mutant IDH1 vaccine in newly diagnosed glioma. These receptors lack a known antigen. The time point was: week 35, safety follow-up. In every dose of vaccine, 300 ug of mutant IDH1 20-mer peptide was given alongside topical imiquimod. Generated by immunoSEQ multiplex PCR, the TCRdb table keeps only in-frame clones and is missing some. The sample has 45,000 to 50,000 clones; more than 75% are singletons. The sample was PBMCs, taken from a glioma patient whose treatment included an IDH1 peptide vaccine. These receptors came from a woman aged 40 to 50 with glioma.

The chain couples TRBV19 to TRBJ1-1, with D perhaps TRBD1 (6 bases). Trimming took 10 bases from V and 3 from J, leaving 12 bases between them. The germline V gene encodes CDR1 LNHDA and CDR2 SQIVND (reference sequence). CDR3 size: 12 residues. In DNA form, the CDR3 reads TGTGCCACCAAGGGGGATTACACTGAAGCTTTCTTT. Residues: CATKGDYTEAFF. Full variable domain (outside the CDR3, taken from reference TRBV19 and TRBJ1-1): DGGITQSPKYLFRKEGQNVTLSCEQNLNHDAMYWYRQDPGQGLRLIYYSQIVNDFQKGDIAEGYSVSREKKESFPLTVTSAQKNPTAFYLCATKGDYTEAFFGQGTRLTVV.

The chain combines TRBV6-5 with TRBJ1-4, with a possible D match to TRBD1 (5 bases). Germline loops: CDR1 MNHEY, CDR2 SVGAGI. CDR3 length: 15 amino acids. V shed 5 bases and J shed 7 bases, with 17 bases lying between them. The chain's CDR3 is CASSHQDNRGEKLFF. CDR3 DNA sequence: TGTGCCAGCAGTCACCAGGACAATAGAGGTGAAAAACTGTTTTTT.

The genes are TRBV5-6 and TRBJ2-7; 8 bases match TRBD2. CDR1 is SGHDT, CDR2 YYEEEE, per germline. The CDR3 contains 15 residues. The ends lost 1 base at V and 2 bases at J; junction bases unmatched: 5. As DNA, the CDR3 is TGTGCCAGCAGCTTGTCAGGCGGGGGGCCCTACGAGCAGTACTTC. This sequence encodes CASSLSGGGPYEQYF.

This clone turned up a few times. The same CDR3 arises from other DNA sequences in this sample as well. This chain links TRBV4-1 with TRBJ2-7; 16 positions match TRBD2. In germline, CDR1 is MGHRA, CDR2 YSYEKL. The CDR3 sequence is 16 residues long. V was clipped by 3 bases and J by 4 bases; unmatched bases: 3. This CDR3 reads CASSQEGLAGGYEQYF. CDR3 DNA: TGCGCCAGCAGCCAGGAGGGACTAGCGGGGGGGTACGAGCAGTACTTC.

The V and J genes are TRBV18 and TRBJ1-5; 7 bases map to TRBD1. The CDR3 has 14 residues. CDR1 is KGHSH and CDR2 is LQKENI in the germline V gene. After removal of 3 bases from V and 2 bases from J, the junction contained 1 base not matched to a gene. The CDR3 sequence: CASSPTGGNQPQHF. As DNA, the CDR3 is TGTGCCAGCTCACCCACAGGGGGCAATCAGCCCCAGCATTTT.

The chain joins TRBV11-2 to TRBJ1-1, with 8 bases fitting TRBD1. Looked up from germline, CDR1 is SGHAT and CDR2 is FQNNGV. V was clipped by 3 bases and J by 1 base; unmatched bases: 4. This CDR3 is 15 amino acids long. The CDR3 DNA is TGTGCCAGCAGCTTTGACAGGGGAAGGAACACTGAAGCTTTCTTT. Translating gives CASSFDRGRNTEAFF.

Here the CDR3 DNA reads TGTGCCAGCAGCCGAGGTTCGGCACAAGAGACCCAGTACTTC. This sequence encodes CASSRGSAQETQYF. The V call is TRBV7-9, the J call TRBJ2-5; D gene unclear. This CDR3 spans 14 amino acids. Germline values: CDR1 SEHNR, CDR2 FQNEAQ (reference sequence). V shed 5 bases and J shed 2 bases, with 12 bases lying between them.

This chain links TRBV5-1 with TRBJ2-5; no clear D gene. The CDR3 loop spans 11 amino acids. Germline V gene sequence: CDR1 SGHRS, CDR2 YFSETQ. The ends were cut back, 7 bases at V and 5 bases at J, with 9 bases in the middle. The CDR3: CASSLTETQYF. CDR3 in DNA: TGCGCCAGCTCCCTAACTGAGACCCAGTACTTC.

The V call is TRBV6-5, the J call TRBJ1-1, with 7 positions matching TRBD1. The germline V gene has CDR1 MNHEY and CDR2 SVGAGI. The V segment lost 4 bases and the J segment 1 base; nucleotides outside the gene matches: 6. The CDR3 is made up of 15 amino acids. The chain's CDR3 is CASSSSQGGNTEAFF. CDR3 DNA sequence: TGTGCCAGCAGTTCCTCCCAGGGGGGGAACACTGAAGCTTTCTTT.

The CDR3 protein is CASSRTGEATYGYTF. CDR3 bases: TGCGCCAGCAGCAGGACAGGGGAAGCGACCTATGGCTACACCTTC. V usage is TRBV5-1 and J usage is TRBJ1-2; TRBD1 aligns across 9 bases. The V and J ends lost 4 bases and 4 bases, in that order; junction bases with no gene match: 8. This CDR3 comprises 15 residues. The germline V gene encodes CDR1 SGHRS and CDR2 YFSETQ.

The rearrangement joins TRBV19 to TRBJ2-7, with D tentatively TRBD1 or TRBD2 (7 bases each). This CDR3 region has 16 residues. Trimming left V 5 bases short and J 5 bases short, with 22 bases between. Looked up from germline, CDR1 is LNHDA and CDR2 is SQIVND (reference sequence). CDR3 in DNA: TGTGCCAGTAGTGGGGGGGACAGAATACCGCCGCACGAGCAGTACTTC. Residues: CASSGGDRIPPHEQYF.

J is TRBJ2-7 and V is TRBV9, with D perhaps TRBD2 (6 bases). Trimming stripped 4 bases from V and 2 bases from J, with 13 bases between. The germline gives CDR1 SGDLS, CDR2 YYNGEE. CDR3 length: 14 residues. CDR3 protein: CASSTGLGAYEQYF. Written as DNA, the CDR3 is TGTGCCAGCAGCACGGGACTGGGGGCCTACGAGCAGTACTTC.

This chain links TRBV10-3 with TRBJ2-1; D uncertain. This CDR3 is built from 13 residues. V was trimmed by 2 bases and J by 4 bases, leaving 6 bases between them. Germline values: CDR1 ENHRY, CDR2 SYGVKD. The CDR3 loop reads CAISEEVYNEQFF. As DNA, the CDR3 is TGTGCCATCAGTGAGGAGGTTTACAATGAGCAGTTCTTC.

The J gene is TRBJ2-5, the V gene TRBV5-6; possibly TRBD1 for D (6 bases). V lost 6 bases, J lost 5 bases, and 17 bases lay in between. Germline V gives CDR1 SGHDT, CDR2 YYEEEE. The CDR3 extends over 14 amino acids. The CDR3 bases are TGTGCCAGCAACAGAGGGGGTAACGTGGAGACCCAGTACTTC. Translation: CASNRGGNVETQYF.

Details on this clone: The junction does not match germline at one end; this may be a read error. The rearrangement joins TRBV19 to TRBJ1-1; D is perhaps TRBD1 (6 bases). CDR1 is LNHDA, CDR2 SQIVND, per germline (reference sequence). The CDR3 totals 17 residues. For the CDR3, the DNA is TGTGCCAGTATTGGGGGGAACACAGGGTGGGAGAACGCTGAAGCTTTCTTT. Its translation is CASIGGNTGWENAEAFF.

The chain joins TRBV27 to TRBJ1-4, with D maybe TRBD1 (5 bases). V was shortened by 4 bases and J by 4 bases, with 10 bases between the two germline ends. CDR3 size: 14 residues. Germline lookup yields CDR1 MNHEY and CDR2 SMNVEV (reference sequence). The CDR3 sequence: CASSSGGYNEKLFF. The CDR3 nucleotides read TGTGCCAGCAGTTCTGGGGGGTATAATGAAAAACTGTTTTTT.

The rearrangement uses TRBV2 and TRBJ2-1, with a possible D match to TRBD1 (6 bases). The germline V gene encodes CDR1 SNHLY and CDR2 FYNNEI. The CDR3 totals 14 residues. The V end was cut by 4 bases, the J end by 4 bases, with 11 bases between. CDR3 protein: CASSVLGAYNEQFF. The DNA of the CDR3 is TGTGCCAGCAGTGTTCTGGGGGCTTACAATGAGCAGTTCTTC.

This chain links TRBV10-3 with TRBJ2-1, with D possibly being TRBD1 (5 bases). Germline CDR1 is ENHRY and CDR2 is SYGVKD. Trimming took off 7 bases at V and 8 bases at J, with 18 bases between the two ends. The CDR3 consists of 14 residues. Written as DNA, the CDR3 is TGTGCCATCAATCAGGGCGGTGGTTGGGATGAGCAGTTCTTC. Translation: CAINQGGGWDEQFF.

This chain uses TRBV4-3 with TRBJ2-5; perhaps TRBD2 as D (6 bases). The V gene lost 0 bases and the J gene lost 5 bases, with 7 bases spanning the gap. The CDR3 covers 13 residues. Germline V CDR1 and CDR2: LGHNA, YSLEER. The CDR3 DNA sequence: TGCGCCAGCAGCCAAGATCGGGGGGAGACCCAGTACTTC. Residues: CASSQDRGETQYF.